The 2 T cell receptor beta chains below were found in one sample sequenced in a study of T-cell reconstitution after alpha-beta-depleted transplantation in children. As it was prepared, the TCRbeta library received unique molecular identifiers. TCRdb independently ran MiXCR on the PCR reads; one entry per CDR3 protein. The table lists about 500,000 distinct CDR3 sequences, approximately 32% of them singletons. Material: PBMCs from the stem cell graft donor, obtained from the stem cell graft. These receptor sequences come from a human donor who donated a stem cell graft to a child with aplastic anemia.

The V gene is TRBV6-1, the J gene TRBJ2-7; 8 bases fit TRBD2. There are 13 residues in the CDR3. Germline-derived CDR1 and CDR2 are MNHNS and SASEGT. Trimming at V came to 9 bases and at J to 0 bases, leaving 4 bases not matched to a gene. CDR3 residues: CASTSGSSYEQYF. The CDR3 coding sequence is TGTGCCAGTACTAGCGGCAGCTCCTACGAGCAGTACTTC.

The V gene is TRBV30, the J gene TRBJ2-7; 7 nucleotides align to TRBD1. The CDR3 length is 14 residues. Germline V gene sequence: CDR1 GTSNPN, CDR2 SVGIG (reference sequence). V dropped 4 bases and J dropped 4; count of bases not matched to a gene: 10. The CDR3 DNA reads as TGTGCCTGGACTCCCGGGACAGAGCATTACGAGCAGTACGTC. It encodes CAWTPGTEHYEQYV.